This note documents a single T cell receptor (beta chain) sequence. No antigen is known for it. Qualities for individual bases were not recorded, and no much larger clone is one base off. CDR1 PRHDT and CDR2 FYEKMQ are derived from the germline V gene (reference sequence). Trimming leaves V shorter by 5 bases and J shorter by 4 bases, with the junction holding 6 bases beyond the gene matches. The CDR3 holds 15 amino acids from the cysteine to the phenylalanine. Only CDR3 DNA is held: 45 bases, read in frame from base 1. The data are from a study of shared clonotypes between healthy human individuals (dated by TCRdb to 2018 to 2021). For context, the study as a whole: The cohort included three men and a couple of women between 18 and 49 years of age. Per donor, leukapheresis produced somewhere between about 0.94 and 10 billion PBMCs. To estimate repertoire size and how much clonotypes are shared between individuals, the study performed deep sequencing of blood TCR repertoires from roughly five healthy adults. For each donor, CD4 naive and CD4 memory were each run on three plates, CD8 naive on two plates, and CD8 memory on one plate. Different laboratories and diverse techniques were used to prepare libraries and sequence TCR repertoires, to increase sequencing depth and limit assay-specific biases.

CD8 naive samples were obtained by positive selection for CCR7 among CD45RO-negative cells, yielding a CD45RA+CCR7+ population from which TemRA cells were excluded. Healthy HIV-negative adults with no recently reported acute infections or vaccinations were included as donors. Every donor was a Caucasian adult living in Nashville, Tennessee, USA. Blood was collected by leukapheresis, and PBMCs were isolated by Ficoll-Histopaque density gradient centrifugation and then cryopreserved in liquid nitrogen vapor phase. Purity and quantity of every magnetically sorted T cell population were checked by analytical flow cytometry. Genomic DNA was isolated from each sorted fraction and quantified by UV absorbance on a Nanodrop 2000c. TCR CDR3 regions were amplified from genomic DNA by multiplex PCR using the deep immunoSEQ assay. Genomic DNA extracted from each cell subset was distributed evenly over all wells of several immunoSEQ 96-well plates, and each plate served as one replicate. Each replicate PCR for sorted subsets received roughly 200 ng genomic DNA, equal to about 30,000 T cell genomes. The purified libraries were quantified using a Qubit 3.0 fluorometer, sized with a Bioanalyzer 2100, and then quantified again using the KAPA Library Quantification kit. A separate single-read 150-cycle Illumina NextSeq 550 flow cell was used to sequence each immunoSEQ 96-well plate. In the authors' own workflow: Because the immunoSEQ output included only junctional sequences and no quality scores, the filtering could not be the same as the filtering used for full-length reads. To assign V/J genes and CDR3, sequences were annotated using PyIR, a Python wrapper for IgBLAST v1.9, with IMGT germline references. Any read was removed if the V/J assignment was weak (E-value above 1e-6), the CDR3 was missing, or the read contained stop codons, out-of-frame junctions, or ambiguous translated residues. A V3J clonotype was defined by an identical inferred V gene, J gene, and CDR3 amino acid sequence. To compute the percentage overlap between repertoires, the number of shared unique clonotypes was divided by the size of the smaller repertoire. Richness of each repertoire was evaluated using RTK rarefaction, the Chao1 estimator, and Recon v2.1 estimates of unobserved clonotypes. OLGA was used to compute generation probabilities for all TCRbeta clonotypes that the gDNA method yielded from four donors. In TCRdb, the immuneACCESS table is reduced to in-frame sequences with V and J assigned. These tables do not hold every clone; where another copy was compared, an unresolved V gene accounts for under half, and the others remain unexplained. The V and J calls and clone size are taken from that table; D and trimming were inferred from the DNA. The sample data list just over 2,000,000 clones, and about 95% of these were observed just once. The ten largest clones take up about 1.1% of the sample.

Results the study describes overall, beyond this receptor: Sampling was restricted to blood, and TCR repertoires in tissues likely differ from the TCR repertoires found in blood. When several donors were compared, the shared fraction of clonotypes was roughly 5% for naive CD4, over 3% for naive CD8, 2% to 2.5% for memory CD4, and under 0.5% for memory CD8. Pairwise subsampling indicated that sequencing depth was expected to affect the degree of clonotype sharing among donors. Compared with non-shared clonotypes, clonotypes shared by all four sorted-subset donors had higher generation probabilities. Incomplete sequencing was indicated by rarefaction of sorted-subset datasets, despite the large sequencing depth. The small number of donors limited the genetic and exposure-history diversity represented. Estimated clonotype richness was generally larger for naive than for memory subsets.

Input material: naive CD8+ T cells sorted from blood. Explained via the paper, the cell subset or site label denotes: CD45RA+CCR7+. The source is a man aged 18 to 35 in good health. The chain joins TRBV13 to TRBJ2-5; 11 central nucleotides agree with TRBD2. The CDR3: CASSERLAGSETQYF. The sequence in DNA is TGTGCCAGCAGCGAACGACTAGCGGGATCAGAGACCCAGTACTTC.